The 29 T cell receptor beta chains below come from one sample, sequenced in a study of T cells in Graves' hyperthyroidism and ophthalmopathy. TCR beta CDR3 regions were amplified from RNA. RT-PCR in the first round (using the HTBI primer set) targeted the TCR CDR3. TCRdb fed the multiplex PCR reads into MiXCR, producing one record per CDR3 protein. The data show about 360,000 distinct CDR3 sequences, 19% seen once. The sample taken for sequencing was blood. Receptor source: a woman between 18 and 29 years old with Graves' hyperthyroidism.

There are many counts of this clonotype. V gene TRBV6-5 combines with J gene TRBJ1-3; D is undetermined. V gave up 6 bases and J gave up 2 bases, with 14 bases separating them. Germline CDR1 is MNHEY and CDR2 is SVGAGI. This CDR3 contains 15 residues. CDR3 protein: CASRKTALPGNTIYF. CDR3 nucleotide sequence: TGTGCCAGCAGAAAAACAGCGCTACCTGGAAACACCATATATTTT.

This clonotype has a count of ten or more. The chain joins TRBV5-6 to TRBJ2-2, with a weak D call TRBD1 (5 bases). CDR1 and CDR2 (germline): SGHDT, YYEEEE. This CDR3 has 14 residues. V was trimmed by 6 bases and J by 0 bases, leaving 9 bases between them. In nucleotides, the CDR3 is TGTGCCAGCACCCCAGGGACGAACACCGGGGAGCTGTTTTTT. Translating it yields CASTPGTNTGELFF.

This clonotype appeared many times. The genes are TRBV28 and TRBJ1-1, with D perhaps matching TRBD1 (6 bases). The V and J ends lost 10 bases and 6 bases respectively, with 27 bases between them. This CDR3 has 16 amino acids. CDR1 MDHEN and CDR2 SYDVKM come from the germline V gene. DNA for the CDR3: TGTGCCACCGCAACCGGGACAAGGGAGCCCCAGGCTGAAGCTTTCTTT. Translation gives CATATGTREPQAEAFF.

This sequence joins TRBV28 and TRBJ1-1; D perhaps matches TRBD1 (5 bases). Trimming took 0 bases from V and 9 from J, leaving 8 bases between them. This CDR3 contains 12 residues. Germline V gives CDR1 MDHEN, CDR2 SYDVKM. The CDR3 is CASSLWGGKAFF. CDR3 nucleotide sequence: TGTGCCAGCAGTTTATGGGGGGGAAAAGCTTTCTTT. Full variable domain (missing parts from reference TRBV28 and TRBJ1-1): DVKVTQSSRYLVKRTGEKVFLECVQDMDHENMFWYRQDPGLGLRLIYFSYDVKMKEKGDIPEGYSVSREKKERFSLILESASTNQTSMYLCASSLWGGKAFFGQGTRLTVV.

A word on this clonotype: Without the conserved terminal phenylalanine or tryptophan, this CDR3 likely stems from a read error. The limits of the CDR3 on the DNA are not certain, so only TCRdb's listed CDR3 is given. The chain is built from TRBV6-2 or TRBV6-3 and TRBJ1-5. CDR1 is MNHEY, CDR2 SVGEGT, per germline. 12 amino acids form the CDR3, both terminal residues included. The CDR3: CASKDSNQPQQV.

This clonotype was detected ten times or more. This rearrangement joins TRBV29-1 to TRBJ2-7; TRBD1 is a possible D gene (6 bases). V gave up 7 bases and J gave up 4 bases, with 14 bases separating them. The CDR3 covers 12 residues. The germline V gene encodes CDR1 SQVTM and CDR2 ANQGSEA. The CDR3 region is CSARTDGYEQYF. For the CDR3, the DNA is TGCAGCGCCCGGACAGATGGTTACGAGCAGTACTTC.

At least ten counts were recorded for this clonotype. The rearrangement joins TRBV20-1 to TRBJ2-7, with 7 bases aligning to TRBD1. CDR3 length equals 13 residues. The germline gives CDR1 DFQATT, CDR2 SNEGSKA (reference sequence). After removal of 4 bases from V and 3 bases from J, the junction contained 6 bases not matched to a gene. The CDR3 DNA is TGCAGTGCTACCGACAGGGTTCGCTACGAGCAGTACTTC. As protein: CSATDRVRYEQYF.

About this clonotype: Mismatch with germline at one junction end may stem from a read error. This chain links TRBV5-4 with TRBJ2-2; 11 bases align to TRBD1. The CDR3 is 17 amino acids. Germline CDR1 is SGHNT and CDR2 is YYREEE (reference sequence). In DNA form, the CDR3 reads TGTGCCAGCAGCTTTAACCGGGACAGGGGGAAGACCGGGGAGCTGTGTTTT. This translates into CASSFNRDRGKTGELCF.

This clonotype was counted only a few times. The V and J genes are TRBV4-1 and TRBJ1-1; the match to TRBD1 covers 12 bases. After removal of 3 bases from V and 8 bases from J, the junction contained 4 bases not matched to a gene. The CDR3 covers 14 residues. Germline CDR1 reads MGHRA; CDR2 reads YSYEKL. CDR3 nucleotides: TGCGCCAGCAGCCAGAGGGACAGGGGGCCGGAAGCTTTCTTT. It yields the protein CASSQRDRGPEAFF.

At least ten counts were recorded for this clonotype. V and J are TRBV6-1 and TRBJ2-7; no reliable D call. Germline V lookup: CDR1 MNHNS, CDR2 SASEGT. The CDR3 totals 14 residues. Deletions cut 0 bases from V and 4 bases from J, with 10 bases between. The CDR3, as DNA: TGTGCCAGCAGTGAAGCTCCAGCACTTTACGAGCAGTACTTC. Translated, it gives CASSEAPALYEQYF.

This clonotype was seen repeatedly, ten times or more. This chain connects TRBV27 to TRBJ2-7; 8 bases agree with TRBD2. The CDR3 sequence is 14 residues long. V gave up 6 bases and J gave up 2 bases; unmatched junction bases: 6. Germline assignment: CDR1 MNHEY and CDR2 SMNVEV (reference sequence). CDR3 in amino acids: CASRVAGPAYEQYF. Here the CDR3 DNA reads TGTGCCAGCAGGGTAGCGGGGCCCGCCTACGAGCAGTACTTC.

This clonotype was picked up many times. The gene calls are TRBV29-1 and TRBJ2-7, with 7 bases lining up with TRBD2. Germline V gives CDR1 SQVTM, CDR2 ANQGSEA. This CDR3 spans 13 amino acids. Trimming took 1 base from V and 0 from J; bases not matched to a gene: 0. The CDR3 nucleotides read TGCAGCGTTGAAGCGGGGGGCTCCTACGAGCAGTACTTC. Amino acids: CSVEAGGSYEQYF.

This clonotype came up many times. The chain combines TRBV28 with TRBJ2-5; 10 positions match TRBD2. The CDR3 contains 14 residues. The junction had 7 bases not matched to a gene; V was cut back by 3 bases and J by 9 bases. Looked up from germline, CDR1 is MDHEN and CDR2 is SYDVKM. The CDR3 is CASSFGLAEVSQYF. The CDR3 coding sequence is TGTGCCAGCAGTTTCGGACTAGCGGAAGTGTCCCAGTACTTC.

This clonotype was seen at least ten times. The V gene is TRBV6-5, the J gene TRBJ1-2; the D gene is possibly TRBD1 (5 bases). Germline V lookup: CDR1 MNHEY, CDR2 SVGAGI. Trimming shortened V by 5 bases and J by 2 bases, and 9 bases separated the two germline ends. The CDR3 sequence is 13 residues long. The CDR3 DNA is TGTGCCAGCAGTCCCGGGACCAACTATGGCTACACCTTC. It is translated as CASSPGTNYGYTF.

This rearrangement joins TRBV24-1 to TRBJ2-3, with 14 bases that match TRBD2. V shed 4 bases, J shed 6 bases, and the junction held 2 bases outside the gene matches. Germline V gene sequence: CDR1 KGHDR, CDR2 SFDVKD. This CDR3 has 15 amino acids. CDR3 region: CATSDWTSGGDTQYF. In DNA form, the CDR3 reads TGTGCCACCAGTGACTGGACTAGCGGGGGGGATACGCAGTATTTT.

Note on this clonotype: This may arise from a read error, as a much more abundant clone is one base away. The CDR3 carries no conserved terminal phenylalanine or tryptophan, so it likely arises from a read error. The CDR3: CASSGATGTGELFL. For the CDR3, the DNA is TGTGCCAGCAGTGGCGCGACAGGGACCGGGGAGCTGTTTTTG. The chain links TRBV2 to TRBJ2-2; 7 nucleotides align to TRBD1. The CDR3 contains 14 residues. CDR1 and CDR2 (germline): SNHLY, FYNNEI. Trimming cost V 4 bases and J 5 bases; bases outside gene matches: 4.

This clonotype was picked up many times. The chain employs TRBV4-1 and TRBJ1-2; no firm D call. Germline V lookup: CDR1 MGHRA, CDR2 YSYEKL. The CDR3 sequence is 13 residues long. Trimming took off 0 bases at V and 8 bases at J, with 10 bases between the two ends. This chain's CDR3 is CASSQDGGRGYTF. The CDR3 DNA sequence: TGCGCCAGCAGCCAAGATGGCGGACGGGGCTACACCTTC.

The J gene is TRBJ2-7, the V gene TRBV6-1, with D perhaps TRBD1 (5 bases). Germline V lookup: CDR1 MNHNS, CDR2 SASEGT. Deletions cut 1 base from V and 2 bases from J, with 12 bases between. The CDR3 has 15 amino acids. The CDR3 nucleotides are TGTGCCAGCAGTGAAGTTGGCAGGGTTGCCTACGAGCAGTACTTC. This sequence encodes CASSEVGRVAYEQYF.

This clonotype appeared many times. This sequence joins TRBV2 and TRBJ1-5; D uncertain. There are 15 residues in the CDR3. The V gene lost 6 bases and the J gene lost 0 bases, with 12 bases spanning the gap. Germline V CDR1 and CDR2: SNHLY, FYNNEI. The CDR3 reads CASSDTINSNQPQHF. Here the CDR3 DNA reads TGTGCCAGCAGCGACACCATTAATAGCAATCAGCCCCAGCATTTT. The entire variable domain, with the rest obtained from reference TRBV2 and TRBJ1-5, is as follows: EPEVTQTPSHQVTQMGQEVILRCVPISNHLYFYWYRQILGQKVEFLVSFYNNEISEKSEIFDDQFSVERPDGSNFTLKIRSTKLEDSAMYFCASSDTINSNQPQHFGDGTRLSIL.

This clonotype was recorded many times. The chain combines TRBV2 with TRBJ1-1, with 9 nucleotides matching TRBD1. With 3 bases clipped from V and 9 bases from J, the junction kept 5 bases outside the gene matches. The CDR3 spans 13 residues. Germline loops: CDR1 SNHLY, CDR2 FYNNEI. The chain's CDR3 is CASSDRGQGKAFF. The CDR3 region has the DNA TGTGCCAGCAGTGATAGAGGACAGGGGAAAGCTTTCTTT.

This clonotype was recorded at least ten times. The CDR3 sequence: CSAFGGNYGYTF. In DNA, the CDR3 is TGCAGTGCTTTCGGGGGTAACTATGGCTACACCTTC. The chain links TRBV20-1 to TRBJ1-2; D possibly corresponds to TRBD1 (5 bases). CDR1 is DFQATT, CDR2 SNEGSKA, per germline (reference sequence). The V gene lost 5 bases and the J gene lost 1 base, with 8 bases spanning the gap. The CDR3 is 12 amino acids.

V is TRBV15 and J is TRBJ1-1; D perhaps matches TRBD1 (6 bases). This CDR3 contains 15 residues. Trimming took off 0 bases at V and 5 bases at J, with 13 bases between the two ends. Germline values: CDR1 LNHNV, CDR2 YYDKDF (reference sequence). CDR3 DNA: TGTGCCACCAGCAGAGATAGGGGGGGCGTGACTGAAGCTTTCTTT. Amino acids: CATSRDRGGVTEAFF.

This clonotype was recorded at least ten times. The chain couples TRBV10-3 to TRBJ2-7; 11 nucleotides align to TRBD2. CDR1 and CDR2 (germline): ENHRY, SYGVKD. J lost 6 bases, V lost 9 bases, and 1 base had no gene match. CDR3 length: 11 amino acids. CDR3 loop: CAIGLAGEQYF. Written as DNA, the CDR3 is TGTGCCATTGGACTAGCGGGCGAGCAGTACTTC.

At least ten counts were recorded for this clonotype. This rearrangement joins TRBV10-3 to TRBJ2-7, with a weak D call TRBD2 (6 bases). This CDR3 contains 15 residues. The germline gives CDR1 ENHRY, CDR2 SYGVKD. V lost 2 bases, J lost 2 bases, and 13 bases lay in between. CDR3 loop: CAISESSGRTYEQYF. The DNA of the CDR3 is TGTGCCATCAGTGAGAGCAGCGGGCGTACCTACGAGCAGTACTTC.

Ten or more counts support this clonotype. The V and J genes are TRBV20-1 and TRBJ2-7, with D perhaps matching TRBD2 (6 bases). In germline, CDR1 is DFQATT, CDR2 SNEGSKA (reference sequence). V shed 4 bases and J shed 3 bases, with 13 bases lying between them. The CDR3 is 13 residues long. DNA of the CDR3: TGCAGTGCTATCTCGCCGGGGGACTACGAGCAGTACTTC. Translation gives CSAISPGDYEQYF.

This clonotype was picked up many times. This chain joins TRBV7-2 and TRBJ1-5; no definite D call. The CDR3 covers 12 residues. Germline V lookup: CDR1 SGHTA, CDR2 FQGNSA. V dropped 5 bases and J dropped 6 bases, with 8 bases sitting between them. CDR3 DNA sequence: TGTGCCAGCAGCCCCTTTGGTCAGCCCCAGCATTTT. Amino acid sequence: CASSPFGQPQHF.

This clonotype was detected a few times. The chain carries TRBV6-2 or TRBV6-3 and TRBJ1-1; 9 nucleotides align to TRBD1. Losses at the gene ends were 6 bases for V and 5 bases for J; bases not matched to a gene: 4. Germline V gene lookup returns CDR1 MNHEY and CDR2 SVGEGT. The CDR3 contains 13 residues. CDR3 DNA sequence: TGTGCCAGCAGGGGACAGGGAAGAACTGAAGCTTTCTTT. Translating it yields CASRGQGRTEAFF.

This clonotype was picked up many times. The chain links TRBV6-2 or TRBV6-3 to TRBJ1-1, with 12 bases fitting TRBD1. Losses at the gene ends were 8 bases for V and 7 bases for J; bases not matched to a gene: 8. The CDR3 is 14 amino acids. CDR1 and CDR2 (germline): MNHEY, SVGEGT. In nucleotides, the CDR3 is TGTGCCAGCGGAACGGGACAGGGGGCGAGTGAAGCTTTCTTT. Its protein product is CASGTGQGASEAFF.

This clonotype was seen a few times. A read error may be the cause here, since a much bigger clone is one base away. No conserved phenylalanine or tryptophan ends this CDR3, so it is likely a read error. The chain carries TRBV12-3 or TRBV12-4 and TRBJ1-3, with D unclear. Trimming shortened V by 4 bases and J by 0 bases, and 4 bases separated the two germline ends. The length of the CDR3 is 13 residues. The DNA for the CDR3 is TGTGCCAGCAGTTACAGCTCTGGAAACACCATATATTTG. It encodes CASSYSSGNTIYL.